The 12 T cell receptor beta chains below come from one sample, sequenced in a study of T cells in Graves' hyperthyroidism and ophthalmopathy. Amplified TCR beta CDR3 regions derived from RNA transcripts. The TCR CDR3 first-round RT-PCR relied on the HTBI primer set. TCRdb itself ran the multiplex PCR reads through MiXCR, one entry per CDR3 protein. The sample includes about 700,000 distinct CDR3 sequences, 14% of them seen just once. The sample comprised blood. The receptors come from a woman aged 18 to 35 with Graves' hyperthyroidism.

This clonotype was observed a few times. CDR3 nucleotide sequence: TGTGCCAGCTCAGAGCTGGGGGCGTACGAGCAGTACTTC. This sequence encodes CASSELGAYEQYF. The chain links TRBV18 to TRBJ2-7, with TRBD1 as a possible D gene (6 bases). This CDR3 contains 13 residues. The germline V gene has CDR1 KGHSH and CDR2 LQKENI. V was clipped by 5 bases and J by 4 bases, with 12 bases between them. The full variable domain, rest sourced from reference TRBV18 and TRBJ2-7, is NAGVMQNPRHLVRRRGQEARLRCSPMKGHSHVYWYRQLPEEGLKFMVYLQKENIIDESGMPKERFSAEFPKEGPSILRIQQVVRGDSAAYFCASSELGAYEQYFGPGTRLTVT.

There are a few counts of this clonotype. The V gene is TRBV6-1, the J gene TRBJ2-7; 9 bases map to TRBD2. The CDR3 is 14 amino acids. The V gene's germline CDR1 is MNHNS and CDR2 SASEGT. V dropped 6 bases and J dropped 3; count of bases not matched to a gene: 6. CDR3: CASRMGLARYEQYF. The DNA of the CDR3 is TGTGCCAGCAGGATGGGACTAGCTCGCTACGAGCAGTACTTC.

At least ten counts were recorded for this clonotype. The chain carries TRBV28 and TRBJ2-7; TRBD1 matches at 8 bases. V gave up 4 bases and J gave up 5 bases; unmatched junction bases: 13. This CDR3 region has 16 residues. Germline V CDR1 and CDR2: MDHEN, SYDVKM. The CDR3 coding sequence is TGTGCCAGCAGTTCATCCCCCGACAGGGGTGTAGACGAGCAGTACTTC. It is translated as CASSSSPDRGVDEQYF.

The chain carries TRBV4-3 and TRBJ2-7, with D tentatively TRBD1 (6 bases). Germline-derived CDR1 and CDR2 are LGHNA and YSLEER. CDR3 length equals 15 residues. V was cut by 1 base and J by 2 bases, with 12 bases left in between. CDR3 bases: TGCGCCAGCAGCCAAGCCGTAACAGGGACCTACGAGCAGTACTTC. It specifies CASSQAVTGTYEQYF.

This rearrangement joins TRBV29-1 to TRBJ2-7; TRBD2 agrees at 11 bases. The CDR3 is made up of 20 amino acids. CDR1 is SQVTM, CDR2 ANQGSEA, per germline. V dropped 2 bases and J dropped 0; count of bases not matched to a gene: 18. The CDR3 region is CSVEWGRGPGLAGGSYEQYF. The CDR3 coding sequence is TGCAGCGTTGAATGGGGCAGGGGGCCTGGGCTAGCGGGAGGCTCCTACGAGCAGTACTTC.

The genes are TRBV19 and TRBJ2-2; 10 nucleotides align to TRBD1. This CDR3 has 14 residues. The germline V gene has CDR1 LNHDA and CDR2 SQIVND (reference sequence). V trimming: 5 bases; J trimming: 7 bases; junction bases outside the gene matches: 4. DNA for the CDR3: TGTGCCAGTAGTGGGGACAGGGGCCACGGGGAGCTGTTTTTT. It specifies CASSGDRGHGELFF. Full variable domain (outside the CDR3, taken from reference TRBV19 and TRBJ2-2): DGGITQSPKYLFRKEGQNVTLSCEQNLNHDAMYWYRQDPGQGLRLIYYSQIVNDFQKGDIAEGYSVSREKKESFPLTVTSAQKNPTAFYLCASSGDRGHGELFFGEGSRLTVL.

The sample holds a few counts of this clonotype. This rearrangement joins TRBV7-2 to TRBJ1-6, with D unresolved. The CDR3 has 16 amino acids. From germline, CDR1 is SGHTA and CDR2 FQGNSA. Trimming left V 5 bases short and J 5 bases short, with 16 bases between. CDR3 region: CASSRRAGKNNSPLHF. Here the CDR3 DNA reads TGTGCCAGCAGCCGACGCGCGGGTAAAAATAATTCACCCCTCCACTTT.

This clonotype has ten or more counts. This chain uses TRBV3-1 with TRBJ2-7, with TRBD2 matching 7 bases. Germline assignment: CDR1 LGHDT and CDR2 YNNKEL (reference sequence). This CDR3 is 16 amino acids long. After removal of 1 base from V and 0 bases from J, the junction contained 6 bases not matched to a gene. For the CDR3, the DNA is TGTGCCAGCAGCCAAGGAAACGGCGGGAGCTCCTACGAGCAGTACTTC. Translation gives CASSQGNGGSSYEQYF.

The table lists this clonotype with many counts. The rearrangement uses TRBV5-8 and TRBJ1-1; TRBD1 is a possible D gene (6 bases). V was pared by 0 bases and J by 4 bases, with 10 bases between. Germline CDR1 SGHTS, CDR2 YDEGEE. There are 14 residues in the CDR3. DNA of the CDR3: TGTGCCAGCAGCTTGGGGACAGCTGGCACTGAAGCTTTCTTT. The encoded protein is CASSLGTAGTEAFF.

This clonotype has at least ten counts. V and J are TRBV7-9 and TRBJ2-5; 14 nucleotides line up with TRBD2. CDR1 and CDR2 (germline): SEHNR, FQNEAQ (reference sequence). The CDR3 has 17 amino acids. The ends lost 2 bases at V and 1 base at J; junction bases unmatched: 3. CDR3 in DNA: TGTGCCAGCAGCTTAAGTGGGACTAGCGGGAGCCAAGAGACCCAGTACTTC. Protein: CASSLSGTSGSQETQYF.

The rearrangement links TRBV4-3 to TRBJ2-3, with a tentative D call TRBD1 (6 bases). The germline V gene has CDR1 LGHNA and CDR2 YSLEER. The CDR3 covers 18 residues. Between the trimmed V and J ends, which lost 1 base and 1 base, there was a span of 18 bases. The DNA for the CDR3 is TGCGCCAGCAGCCAAGGGTTGGGGGCACGCCCTGGCACAGATACGCAGTATTTT. Residues: CASSQGLGARPGTDTQYF.

This clonotype has a count of ten or more. DNA of the CDR3: TGTGCCTGGCAGGGGAACACCGGGGAGCTGTTTTTT. It codes for CAWQGNTGELFF. This chain connects TRBV30 to TRBJ2-2; D perhaps matches TRBD1 (5 bases). The length of the CDR3 is 12 residues. Trimming took off 5 bases at V and 1 base at J, with 5 bases between the two ends. Germline V gene lookup returns CDR1 GTSNPN and CDR2 SVGIG (reference sequence).